This is a list of T cell receptor beta chains from one sample in a study of blood T cell repertoires in COVID-19. Sequencing was performed with immunoSEQ multiplex PCR; in TCRdb, only in-frame clones are kept and a portion is missing. The table has roughly 270,000 clones, approximately 85% seen once; the top ten hold about 8.6%. Sequencing input: peripheral blood. These receptors were obtained from a young man with active or convalescent COVID-19. The CDR3 runs from the conserved cysteine through the conserved F or W. D genes are given only for firm matches. Expanded clones are given a class, and other clones once, few, many or no size at all.

v_call,clone_size,d_call,j_call,cdr3_nt,cdr3_aa
TRBV7-9,.,.,TRBJ1-4,TGTGCCAGCAGCTTAGCTGGGAGGGGAGGAAATGAAAAACTGTTTTTT,CASSLAGRGGNEKLFF
TRBV15,once,.,TRBJ1-2,TGTGCCACCAGCAGAGATCGTGGCAGGGGCGTTAACTATGGCTACACCTTC,CATSRDRGRGVNYGYTF
TRBV6-5,.,.,TRBJ1-5,TGTGCCAGCAGCACGGGGGGTCTTGCTGGAGAGCCCCAGCATTTT,CASSTGGLAGEPQHF
TRBV7-9,.,.,TRBJ2-5,TGTGCCAGCAGCGATAGGAAGGCAGGGGAAGAGACCCAGTACTTC,CASSDRKAGEETQYF
TRBV19,.,.,TRBJ1-5,TGTGCCAGTAGTAGTGGGCCTTGGCAGCCCCAGCATTTT,CASSSGPWQPQHF
TRBV12-3/TRBV12-4,once,TRBD1,TRBJ1-2,TGTGCCAGCAGTTTTGGGACAGGGGCGTTGTACACCTTC,CASSFGTGALYTF
TRBV10-2,few,TRBD1,TRBJ2-5,TGCGCCAGCAGTGAGTCAGGGACAGGGGATCTGAAGACCCAGTACTTC,CASSESGTGDLKTQYF
TRBV27,.,TRBD2,TRBJ2-1,TGTGCCAGTTCGGGACTAGCGGCGTACAATGAGCAGTTCTTC,CASSGLAAYNEQFF
TRBV5-1,.,TRBD1,TRBJ1-1,TGCGCCAGCAGCCCTCACAGGGGGTTGAACACTGAAGCTTTCTTT,CASSPHRGLNTEAFF
TRBV10-2,.,TRBD1,TRBJ2-7,TGCGCCGTCCGACAGGGGTCCTACGAGCAGTACTTC,CAVRQGSYEQYF
TRBV15,.,.,TRBJ1-2,TGTGCCACCAGCGGTCCGGCGGCAGGGCCCCCTGGCTACACCTTC,CATSGPAAGPPGYTF
TRBV10-3,.,.,TRBJ1-1,TGTGCCATCAGTGAGTTGGAGGGGCAGGAGACTGAAGCTTTCTTT,CAISELEGQETEAFF
TRBV9,.,.,TRBJ2-3,TGTGCCAGCAGCGTTGAGGGGGTTAGCACAGATACGCAGTATTTT,CASSVEGVSTDTQYF
TRBV27,.,TRBD1,TRBJ1-4,TGTGCCAGCAGTCCTATTGTAGGGACAGGGGACCCCACAACTAATGAAAAACTGTTTTTT,CASSPIVGTGDPTTNEKLFF
TRBV9,once,.,TRBJ2-3,TGTGCCAGCAGCGTAGATCTTGCCCGGAGTACAGATACGCAGTATTTT,CASSVDLARSTDTQYF
TRBV4-3,.,.,TRBJ1-6,TGCGCCAGCAGCCAAGACGCGGGGCGCGGGTCACCCCTCCACTTT,CASSQDAGRGSPLHF
TRBV6-6,.,.,TRBJ1-5,TGTGCCAGCAGCCCGACAGCTAATCAGCCCCAGCATTTT,CASSPTANQPQHF
TRBV7-6,.,TRBD1,TRBJ2-1,TGTGCCAGCAGCTTAGGAGGGGGCAGGAGCGATGAGCAGTTCTTC,CASSLGGGRSDEQFF
TRBV11-2,.,.,TRBJ2-7,TGTGCCAGCAGCTTAGGAGGGCACGAGCAGTACTTC,CASSLGGHEQYF
TRBV3-1/TRBV3-2,once,TRBD2,TRBJ2-3,TGTGCCAGCAGCCAAGGCCGCCGGAGCGGGGGGAGCACAGATACGCAGTATTTT,CASSQGRRSGGSTDTQYF
TRBV19,.,TRBD1,TRBJ1-1,TGTGCCAGTACCCTCGGGACAGTCCCGACCACTGAAGCTTTCTTT,CASTLGTVPTTEAFF
TRBV6-1,once,.,TRBJ1-2,TGTGCCAGCAGTGAGGGCAGGCCGACCTATGGCTACACCTTC,CASSEGRPTYGYTF